These 25 T cell receptor beta chains were all obtained from the same sample, sequenced in a study of CD8 T cells in Susac syndrome. An amount of RNA that ranged from roughly 0.5 to 1 ug was reverse transcribed with random hexamers. TCRdb itself ran the immunoSEQ multiplex PCR reads through MiXCR, one entry per CDR3 protein. The profile shows approximately 100,000 distinct CDR3 sequences, around 90% of them singletons. The sample consisted of CD8+ T cells from PBMCs. These receptors were collected from a human donor in good health.

The chain has TRBV4-1 and TRBJ1-1, with 7 positions matching TRBD1. The V segment lost 3 bases and the J segment 8 bases; nucleotides outside the gene matches: 3. Germline CDR1 and CDR2: MGHRA and YSYEKL. The CDR3 spans 12 residues. DNA for the CDR3: TGCGCCAGCAGCCACGGACAGGCCGAAGCTTTCTTT. Translation: CASSHGQAEAFF.

This sequence joins TRBV29-1 and TRBJ1-3; 8 bases align to TRBD1. The junction had 7 bases not matched to a gene; V was cut back by 6 bases and J by 3 bases. This CDR3 has 14 residues. Germline CDR1 and CDR2: SQVTM and ANQGSEA. CDR3 in amino acids: CSVETGAVGNTIYF. DNA of the CDR3: TGCAGCGTAGAGACAGGGGCTGTTGGAAACACCATATATTTT. The full variable domain, in which reference TRBV29-1 and TRBJ1-3 provide the parts outside the CDR3, is SAVISQKPSRDICQRGTSLTIQCQVDSQVTMMFWYRQQPGQSLTLIATANQGSEATYESGFVIDKFPISRPNLTFSTLTVSNMSPEDSSIYLCSVETGAVGNTIYFGEGSWLTVV.

The chain joins TRBV7-2 to TRBJ2-1; D not resolved. Per germline, CDR1 SGHTA and CDR2 FQGNSA. The CDR3 spans 12 residues. V gave up 2 bases and J gave up 7 bases, with 6 bases separating them. The CDR3, as DNA: TGTGCCAGCAGCTTAACGTGGAATGAGCAGTTCTTC. This translates into CASSLTWNEQFF.

This clonotype was recorded only once. This chain's CDR3 is CSARGTGGNTIYF. CDR3 coding DNA: TGCAGTGCTAGAGGGACAGGAGGAAACACCATATATTTT. J is TRBJ1-3 and V is TRBV20-1; TRBD1 agrees at 7 bases. The germline V gene has CDR1 DFQATT and CDR2 SNEGSKA (reference sequence). The CDR3 contains 13 residues. With 1 base clipped from V and 4 bases from J, the junction kept 1 base outside the gene matches.

This clonotype was seen just once. The J gene is TRBJ2-7, the V gene TRBV7-2, with D perhaps matching TRBD1 or TRBD2 (6 bases each). This CDR3 has 13 amino acids. Germline V lookup: CDR1 SGHTA, CDR2 FQGNSA. V lost 8 bases and J lost 3, with 14 bases in between. The CDR3 is CASGGRGNYEQYF. CDR3 bases: TGTGCCAGCGGGGGGCGGGGAAACTACGAGCAGTACTTC.

This chain links TRBV20-1 with TRBJ2-7; TRBD1 matches at 9 bases. CDR1 is DFQATT and CDR2 is SNEGSKA in the germline V gene (reference sequence). V shed 3 bases and J 5 bases; nucleotides not matched to a gene: 8. This CDR3 is 14 amino acids long. This CDR3 reads CSASWTGEPNEQYF. In nucleotides, the CDR3 is TGCAGTGCTAGCTGGACAGGGGAGCCGAACGAGCAGTACTTC.

The J gene is TRBJ2-7, the V gene TRBV28; TRBD1 agrees at 8 bases. V was pared by 6 bases and J by 0 bases, with 7 bases of the junction left unmatched. The CDR3 totals 15 residues. CDR1 MDHEN and CDR2 SYDVKM come from the germline V gene. CDR3 amino acids: CASSSDRDPSYEQYF. In DNA form, the CDR3 reads TGTGCCAGCAGCTCGGACAGGGACCCCTCCTACGAGCAGTACTTC.

This chain links TRBV6-4 with TRBJ2-1; D ambiguous. CDR3 length: 15 amino acids. Germline CDR1 reads MRHNA; CDR2 reads SNTAGT. The V end lost 6 bases, the J end lost 5 bases, and 17 bases lay between the germline ends. CDR3 protein: CASSYLGGQNNEQFF. The DNA of the CDR3 is TGTGCCAGCAGCTATCTCGGTGGTCAAAACAATGAGCAGTTCTTC.

This clonotype was observed a single time. V gene TRBV20-1 combines with J gene TRBJ2-7; a weak D match, TRBD2 (5 bases). The V and J ends lost 2 bases and 7 bases respectively, with 12 bases between them. Per germline, CDR1 DFQATT and CDR2 SNEGSKA (reference sequence). The CDR3 loop spans 12 amino acids. The DNA of the CDR3 is TGCAGTGCTAGATGGGAGCTTCCGGAGCAGTACTTC. The encoded protein is CSARWELPEQYF.

The chain recombines TRBV5-1 with TRBJ2-5, with a weak D call TRBD1 (6 bases). Germline V gene lookup returns CDR1 SGHRS and CDR2 YFSETQ. CDR3 size: 15 residues. The germline V and J ends were trimmed by 1 base and 5 bases, with 15 bases remaining between them. The CDR3 DNA reads TGCGCCAGCAGCTTGATCGCAGGGGTGTATGAGACCCAGTACTTC. Encoded protein: CASSLIAGVYETQYF. Filled out from reference TRBV5-1 and TRBJ2-5, the complete variable domain reads KAGVTQTPRYLIKTRGQQVTLSCSPISGHRSVSWYQQTPGQGLQFLFEYFSETQRNKGNFPGRFSGRQFSNSRSEMNVSTLELGDSALYLCASSLIAGVYETQYFGPGTRLLVL.

The V and J genes are TRBV5-1 and TRBJ2-5; D possibly matches TRBD1 or TRBD2 (6 bases each). The CDR3 consists of 13 residues. Germline V gene lookup returns CDR1 SGHRS and CDR2 YFSETQ. Between the trimmed V and J ends, which lost 5 bases and 4 bases, there was a span of 12 bases. In DNA, the CDR3 is TGCGCCAGCAGTTCACAGGGAGGAGAGACCCAGTACTTC. Translation gives CASSSQGGETQYF.

This chain connects TRBV14 to TRBJ2-4, with D unresolved. Looked up from germline, CDR1 is SGHDN and CDR2 is FVKESK. V lost 1 base to trimming and J lost 10 bases, with 11 bases between them. This CDR3 region has 13 residues. CDR3 in amino acids: CASSQVPNGIQYF. The CDR3 DNA sequence: TGTGCCAGCAGCCAAGTGCCTAACGGGATTCAGTACTTC.

This clonotype was recorded only once. DNA of the CDR3: TGTGCCAGCATCGGACAGGGGCTGGAGACCCAGTACTTC. This codes for CASIGQGLETQYF. The genes are TRBV25-1 and TRBJ2-5, with TRBD1 matching 9 bases. The V gene's germline CDR1 is MGHDK and CDR2 SYGVNS. V shed 7 bases, J shed 5 bases, and the junction held 5 bases outside the gene matches. The CDR3 sequence is 13 residues long.

The chain employs TRBV12-3 or TRBV12-4 and TRBJ2-7, with 9 bases identical to TRBD1. With 7 bases clipped from V and 7 bases from J, the junction kept 17 bases outside the gene matches. The CDR3 contains 16 residues. CDR3 bases: TGTGCCAGCACCTTAGCTCCCGGGACAGGGACTTTAGAGCAGTACTTC. As protein: CASTLAPGTGTLEQYF.

This clonotype was detected once. The rearrangement links TRBV20-1 to TRBJ1-4; TRBD1 agrees at 8 bases. The CDR3 consists of 14 residues. V was pared by 2 bases and J by 7 bases, with 6 bases of the junction left unmatched. Germline CDR1 DFQATT, CDR2 SNEGSKA (reference sequence). The CDR3 sequence: CSARSAGTGEKLFF. CDR3 coding DNA: TGCAGTGCTAGATCCGCTGGGACAGGTGAAAAACTGTTTTTT.

V usage is TRBV10-3 and J usage is TRBJ2-3; a possible D gene is TRBD1 (5 bases). Germline CDR1 ENHRY, CDR2 SYGVKD. V was clipped by 10 bases and J by 2 bases, with 16 bases between them. There are 14 residues in the CDR3. The CDR3 sequence: CATQTVDATDTQYF. CDR3 DNA sequence: TGTGCCACCCAGACAGTGGACGCCACAGATACGCAGTATTTT.

This rearrangement joins TRBV2 to TRBJ1-5, with TRBD1 matching over 8 bases. The V gene end was trimmed by 2 bases and the J gene end by 4 bases; junction bases not matched to a gene: 10. CDR3 length equals 17 residues. The germline V gene encodes CDR1 SNHLY and CDR2 FYNNEI. The CDR3, as DNA: TGTGCCAGCAGTGAATGGGGACCCGGGACAGGTAATCAGCCCCAGCATTTT. It codes for CASSEWGPGTGNQPQHF.

The chain links TRBV20-1 to TRBJ2-7; 11 nucleotides line up with TRBD2. Germline CDR1 and CDR2: DFQATT and SNEGSKA (reference sequence). The CDR3 is 14 residues long. J was trimmed by 4 bases and V by 5 bases; bases with no gene match: 7. The DNA for the CDR3 is TGCAGTGCTTATCTAGCGGGAGGTTCTTACGAGCAGTACTTC. It yields the protein CSAYLAGGSYEQYF.

The chain combines TRBV5-1 with TRBJ2-2; D is possibly TRBD2 (5 bases). The CDR3 loop spans 14 amino acids. CDR1 is SGHRS and CDR2 is YFSETQ in the germline V gene. Trimming left V 3 bases short and J 1 base short, with 7 bases between. CDR3 loop: CASSWSGNTGELFF. For the CDR3, the DNA is TGCGCCAGCAGCTGGAGCGGGAACACCGGGGAGCTGTTTTTT.

In nucleotides, the CDR3 is TGTGCCAGTACGGATCCGCGGGGGGGTATAGATACGCAGTATTTT. Protein product: CASTDPRGGIDTQYF. The V gene is TRBV19, the J gene TRBJ2-3; 9 bases align to TRBD2. The CDR3 sequence is 15 residues long. Per germline, CDR1 LNHDA and CDR2 SQIVND (reference sequence). The ends lost 7 bases at V and 5 bases at J; junction bases unmatched: 10.

The J gene is TRBJ2-1, the V gene TRBV3-1; D is possibly TRBD2 (6 bases). Germline lookup yields CDR1 LGHDT and CDR2 YNNKEL (reference sequence). The CDR3 sequence is 14 residues long. V was clipped by 6 bases and J by 2 bases, with 11 bases between them. DNA for the CDR3: TGTGCCAGCAGAAGTAGCGGAACCTACAATGAGCAGTTCTTC. Its protein is CASRSSGTYNEQFF.

The chain couples TRBV7-9 to TRBJ2-4, with D hard to call. The V end lost 3 bases, the J end lost 3 bases, and 12 bases lay between the germline ends. Germline V gene sequence: CDR1 SEHNR, CDR2 FQNEAQ (reference sequence). The CDR3 contains 15 residues. Here the CDR3 reads CASSFSPDLKNIQYF. The CDR3 DNA reads as TGTGCCAGCAGCTTCTCCCCGGACCTCAAAAACATTCAGTACTTC. Drawing the rest from reference TRBV7-9 and TRBJ2-4, the complete variable domain is DTGVSQNPRHKITKRGQNVTFRCDPISEHNRLYWYRQTLGQGPEFLTYFQNEAQLEKSRLLSDRFSAERPKGSFSTLEIQRTEQGDSAMYLCASSFSPDLKNIQYFGAGTRLSVL.

The chain recombines TRBV10-3 with TRBJ2-1; D not resolved. V was pared by 7 bases and J by 0 bases, with 7 bases between. From germline, CDR1 is ENHRY and CDR2 SYGVKD. CDR3 length: 13 amino acids. CDR3 sequence (DNA): TGTGCCATCACAGAGAGCTCCTACAATGAGCAGTTCTTC. Translated, it gives CAITESSYNEQFF.

This clonotype has only one observation. The rearrangement links TRBV29-1 to TRBJ1-2, with D maybe TRBD1 (5 bases). Germline CDR1 and CDR2: SQVTM and ANQGSEA. CDR3 length equals 13 residues. V was clipped by 5 bases and J by 3 bases, with 13 bases between them. The CDR3 coding sequence is TGCAGCGTTCGGGGGGAGGGCCACTATGGCTACACCTTC. This sequence encodes CSVRGEGHYGYTF.

This clonotype was observed a handful of times. V gene TRBV7-9 combines with J gene TRBJ1-2; D not resolved. The CDR3 extends over 14 amino acids. Trimming stripped 4 bases from V and 4 bases from J, with 13 bases between. Per the germline V gene, CDR1 is SEHNR and CDR2 is FQNEAQ (reference sequence). CDR3 amino acids: CASSSGSIIYGYTF. The DNA for the CDR3 is TGTGCCAGCAGCTCAGGCAGTATTATCTATGGCTACACCTTC.